This passage covers 7 T cell receptor beta chains from one sample sequenced in a study of shared T cell receptors in the human thymus. Clones were read by immunoSEQ multiplex PCR, and TCRdb kept only the in-frame ones, dropping some. Of approximately 760,000 clones listed, 80% to 90% were seen once; the top ten hold around 0.01%. The same sample was also used in a study of human thymus T cells.

Specimen: thymocytes. Receptors were obtained from a girl under three years old with a congenital heart defect.

The genes are TRBV5-1 and TRBJ2-5; possibly TRBD1 for D (6 bases). V dropped 4 bases and J dropped 2 bases, with 18 bases sitting between them. This CDR3 comprises 16 residues. From germline, CDR1 is SGHRS and CDR2 YFSETQ. CDR3 in amino acids: CASSHPLGRGQETQYF. The CDR3, as DNA: TGCGCCAGCAGCCACCCCCTGGGCAGGGGTCAAGAGACCCAGTACTTC.

The chain has TRBV19 and TRBJ2-2, with a tentative D call TRBD2 (5 bases). The CDR3 length is 15 residues. V was clipped by 7 bases and J by 6 bases, with 18 bases between them. Germline-derived CDR1 and CDR2 are LNHDA and SQIVND (reference sequence). The CDR3 loop is CASTRRGESSGELFF. Here the CDR3 DNA reads TGTGCCAGTACCCGTCGGGGAGAGAGTTCCGGGGAGCTGTTTTTT.

The chain has TRBV15 and TRBJ2-7; the match to TRBD1 covers 7 bases. This CDR3 has 16 amino acids. The trim removed 0 bases at V and 2 bases at J, leaving 7 bases unmatched. Germline CDR1 reads LNHNV; CDR2 reads YYDKDF (reference sequence). CDR3 in DNA: TGTGCCACCAGCAGAGATCTCTGGGACAGAGCCTACGAGCAGTACTTC. Translation gives CATSRDLWDRAYEQYF. Supplemented by reference TRBV15 and TRBJ2-7, the full variable domain reads DAMVIQNPRYQVTQFGKPVTLSCSQTLNHNVMYWYQQKSSQAPKLLFHYYDKDFNNEADTPDNFQSRRPNTSFCFLDIRSPGLGDTAMYLCATSRDLWDRAYEQYFGPGTRLTVT.

This clone has a handful of counts. This chain uses TRBV19 with TRBJ1-6, with 9 bases lining up with TRBD1. Germline assignment: CDR1 LNHDA and CDR2 SQIVND (reference sequence). The CDR3 is 21 residues long. With 5 bases clipped from V and 7 bases from J, the junction kept 24 bases outside the gene matches. CDR3 nucleotides: TGTGCCAGTAGTTTCCTTTTAGGGACAGGGCTTTCATGGACGAAAAATTCACCCCTCCACTTT. Translation: CASSFLLGTGLSWTKNSPLHF.

The V gene is TRBV29-1, the J gene TRBJ1-1; a weak D match, TRBD1 (6 bases). V was clipped by 6 bases and J by 1 base, with 18 bases between them. Germline CDR1 is SQVTM and CDR2 is ANQGSEA. The CDR3 totals 15 residues. The CDR3: CSVFTGPLPNTEAFF. The CDR3 DNA sequence: TGCAGCGTCTTCACAGGGCCCCTTCCGAACACTGAAGCTTTCTTT.

The rearrangement uses TRBV6-1 and TRBJ2-1, with unresolved D. Germline CDR1 and CDR2: MNHNS and SASEGT. The CDR3 extends over 14 amino acids. With 4 bases removed from V and 11 bases from J, the gap between germline ends came to 18 bases. The CDR3 sequence is CASSGFRPADKQFF. DNA for the CDR3: TGTGCCAGCAGTGGATTTCGGCCCGCCGACAAGCAGTTCTTC.

The chain uses TRBV7-5 and TRBJ2-1; the table calls TRBD1, which could not be checked here. TRBV7-5 is designated a pseudogene. The CDR3 totals 15 residues. CDR3 region: CARSPDSARYNEQFF. CDR3 nucleotides: TGTGCCAGAAGCCCGGACAGTGCCCGCTACAATGAGCAGTTCTTC.